This TCR beta chain is from a study of T cells in Graves' hyperthyroidism and ophthalmopathy. Among the patients, aged 18 to 65, hyperthyroidism was newly diagnosed and had lasted under 2 months. Study-level results: A model of 13 V-J pairs discriminated ophthalmopathy from stable hyperthyroidism.

TCR beta CDR3 regions were amplified from RNA. A first-round RT-PCR of the TCR CDR3 used the HTBI primer set. In TCRdb, the multiplex PCR reads were re-called with MiXCR into one record per CDR3 protein. The profile shows about 620,000 distinct CDR3 sequences, about 17% of them singletons. Germline trimming cut 5 bases from V and 7 bases from J; bases unmatched to any gene: 10. The CDR3 is made up of 15 amino acids. Looked up from germline, CDR1 is SGHRS and CDR2 is YFSETQ. This clonotype came up a few times. Antigen specificity is unknown. The clonotype was recovered from a woman between 25 and 40 years old with Graves' hyperthyroidism. Sequencing used blood. The rearrangement links TRBV5-1 to TRBJ2-1; 9 bases are shared with TRBD2. Here the CDR3 reads CASSSLAGDKNEQFF. CDR3 DNA: TGCGCCAGCAGTTCATTAGCGGGAGATAAAAATGAGCAGTTCTTC.